This TCR beta chain came from a study of shared clonotypes between healthy human individuals. Overall study: Every donor yielded three CD4 naive, three CD4 memory, two CD8 naive and one CD8 memory plate. Study-wide results and limits: Clonotype sharing across several donors was observed for 4.5% to 6.5% of naive CD4 clonotypes. Memory subsets had estimated richness that was generally smaller than that of naive subsets. Limited genetic and exposure-history diversity came from having few donors.

About this clone itself: The antigen remains unidentified.

The CDR3 contains 13 residues. Germline lookup yields CDR1 LNHDA and CDR2 SQIVND (reference sequence). The V end was cut by 1 base, the J end by 8 bases, with 9 bases between. Sequencing was performed with immunoSEQ multiplex PCR; in TCRdb, only in-frame clones are kept and a portion is missing. The sample records about 2.3 million clones, 90% to 95% being singletons. This sequence was found in a man younger than 35 in good health. Some clones in this sample may be carry-over from other donors' samples. The specimen sequenced was naive CD4+ T cells from PBMCs. Regarding subset: CD45RA+ positively selected. This chain uses TRBV19 with TRBJ2-1; no clear D gene. The CDR3 DNA reads TGTGCCAGTAGTATAGCCCGACACCATGAGCAGTTCTTC. Translated: CASSIARHHEQFF. The variable domain in full, completed from reference TRBV19 and TRBJ2-1, reads DGGITQSPKYLFRKEGQNVTLSCEQNLNHDAMYWYRQDPGQGLRLIYYSQIVNDFQKGDIAEGYSVSREKKESFPLTVTSAQKNPTAFYLCASSIARHHEQFFGPGTRLTVL.